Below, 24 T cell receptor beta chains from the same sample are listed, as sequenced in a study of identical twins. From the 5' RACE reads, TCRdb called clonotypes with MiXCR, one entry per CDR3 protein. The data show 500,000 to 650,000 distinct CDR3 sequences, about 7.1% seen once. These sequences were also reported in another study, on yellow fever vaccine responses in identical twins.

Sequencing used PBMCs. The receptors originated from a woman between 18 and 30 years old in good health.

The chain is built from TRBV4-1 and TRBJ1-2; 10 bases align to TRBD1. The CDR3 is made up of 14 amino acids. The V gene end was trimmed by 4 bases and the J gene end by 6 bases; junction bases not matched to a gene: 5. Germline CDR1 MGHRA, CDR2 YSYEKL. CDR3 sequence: CASSPGDRGDGYTF. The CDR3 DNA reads TGCGCCAGCAGCCCGGGGGACAGGGGAGATGGCTACACCTTC.

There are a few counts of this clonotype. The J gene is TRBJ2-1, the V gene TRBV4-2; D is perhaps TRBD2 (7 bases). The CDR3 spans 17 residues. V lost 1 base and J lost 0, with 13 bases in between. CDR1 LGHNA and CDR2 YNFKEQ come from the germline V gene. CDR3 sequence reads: CASSQGRGATSYNEQFF. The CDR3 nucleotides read TGTGCCAGCAGCCAAGGTCGGGGGGCTACCTCCTACAATGAGCAGTTCTTC.

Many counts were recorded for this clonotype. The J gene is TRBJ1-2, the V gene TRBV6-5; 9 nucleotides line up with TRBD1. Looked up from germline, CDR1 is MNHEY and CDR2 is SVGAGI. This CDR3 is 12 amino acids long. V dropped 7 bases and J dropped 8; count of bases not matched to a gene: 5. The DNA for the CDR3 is TGTGCCAGCACCGGGACAGGGAGAGGCTACACCTTC. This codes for CASTGTGRGYTF.

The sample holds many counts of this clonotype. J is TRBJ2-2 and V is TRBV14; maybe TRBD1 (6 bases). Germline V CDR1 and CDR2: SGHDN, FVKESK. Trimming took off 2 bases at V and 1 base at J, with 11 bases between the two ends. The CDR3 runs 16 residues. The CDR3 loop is CASSQQPTGNTGELFF. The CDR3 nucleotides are TGTGCCAGCAGCCAACAACCGACAGGGAACACCGGGGAGCTGTTTTTT. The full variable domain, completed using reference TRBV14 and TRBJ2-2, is EAGVTQFPSHSVIEKGQTVTLRCDPISGHDNLYWYRRVMGKEIKFLLHFVKESKQDESGMPNNRFLAERTGGTYSTLKVQPAELEDSGVYFCASSQQPTGNTGELFFGEGSRLTVL.

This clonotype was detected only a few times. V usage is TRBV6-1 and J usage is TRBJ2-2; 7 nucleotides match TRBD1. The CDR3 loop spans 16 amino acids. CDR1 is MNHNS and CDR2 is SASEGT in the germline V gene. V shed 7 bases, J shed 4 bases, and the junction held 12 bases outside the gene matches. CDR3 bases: TGTGCCAGCACCGTAAGAGGGGGCTGGGGCACCGGGGAGCTGTTTTTT. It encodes CASTVRGGWGTGELFF.

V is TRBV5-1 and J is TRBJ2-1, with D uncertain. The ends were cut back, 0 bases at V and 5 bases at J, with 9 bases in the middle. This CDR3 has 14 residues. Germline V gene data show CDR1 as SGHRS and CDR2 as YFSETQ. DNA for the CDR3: TGCGCCAGCAGCTTGGGTAACACTAACAATGAGCAGTTCTTC. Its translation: CASSLGNTNNEQFF.

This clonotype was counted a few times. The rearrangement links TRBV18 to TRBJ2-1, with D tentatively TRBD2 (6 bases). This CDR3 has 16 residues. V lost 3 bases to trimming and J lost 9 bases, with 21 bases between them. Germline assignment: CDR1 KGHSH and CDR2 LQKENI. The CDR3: CASSPLAGLDTSEQFF. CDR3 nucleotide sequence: TGTGCCAGCTCACCCCTGGCGGGGTTGGATACGAGTGAGCAGTTCTTC.

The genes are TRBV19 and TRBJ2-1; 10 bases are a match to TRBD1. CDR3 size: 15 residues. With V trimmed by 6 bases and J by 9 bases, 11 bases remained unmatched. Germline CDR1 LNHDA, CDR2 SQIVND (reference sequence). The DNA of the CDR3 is TGTGCCAGTAGCCTCGACAGGGGGCGTTTCGGTGAGCAGTTCTTC. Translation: CASSLDRGRFGEQFF. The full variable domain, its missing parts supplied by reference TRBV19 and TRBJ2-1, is DGGITQSPKYLFRKEGQNVTLSCEQNLNHDAMYWYRQDPGQGLRLIYYSQIVNDFQKGDIAEGYSVSREKKESFPLTVTSAQKNPTAFYLCASSLDRGRFGEQFFGPGTRLTVL.

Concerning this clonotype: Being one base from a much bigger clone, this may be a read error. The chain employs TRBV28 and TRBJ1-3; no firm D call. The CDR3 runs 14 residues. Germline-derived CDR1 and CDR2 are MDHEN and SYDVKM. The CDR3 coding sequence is TGTGCCAGCAGTTTCCTTCAATCTGGAAAGACCATATATTTT. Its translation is CASSFLQSGKTIYF. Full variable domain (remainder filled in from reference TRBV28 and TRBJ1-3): DVKVTQSSRYLVKRTGEKVFLECVQDMDHENMFWYRQDPGLGLRLIYFSYDVKMKEKGDIPEGYSVSREKKERFSLILESASTNQTSMYLCASSFLQSGKTIYFGEGSWLTVV.

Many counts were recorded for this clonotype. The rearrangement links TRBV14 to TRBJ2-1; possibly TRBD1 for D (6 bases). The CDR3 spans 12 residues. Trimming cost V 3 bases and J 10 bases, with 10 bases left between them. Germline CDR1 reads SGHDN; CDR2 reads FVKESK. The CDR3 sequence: CASSHPGTEQFF. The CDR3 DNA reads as TGTGCCAGCAGCCACCCTGGGACAGAGCAGTTCTTC.

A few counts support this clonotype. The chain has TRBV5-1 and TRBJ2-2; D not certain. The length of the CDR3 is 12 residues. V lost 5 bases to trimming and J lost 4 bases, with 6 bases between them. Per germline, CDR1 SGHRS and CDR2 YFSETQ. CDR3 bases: TGCGCCAGCAGAGTGGCCACCGGGGAGCTGTTTTTT. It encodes CASRVATGELFF.

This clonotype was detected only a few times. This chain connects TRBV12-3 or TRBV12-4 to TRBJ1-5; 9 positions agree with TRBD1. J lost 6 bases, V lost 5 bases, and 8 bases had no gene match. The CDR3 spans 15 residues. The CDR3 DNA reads TGTGCCAGCAGTCCCGGACAGGGGATCGGTCAGCCCCAGCATTTT. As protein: CASSPGQGIGQPQHF.

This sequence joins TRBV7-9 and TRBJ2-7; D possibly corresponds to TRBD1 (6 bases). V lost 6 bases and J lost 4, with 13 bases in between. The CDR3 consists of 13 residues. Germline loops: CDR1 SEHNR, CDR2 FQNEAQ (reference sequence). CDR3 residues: CASRPQDSYEQYV. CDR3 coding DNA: TGTGCCAGCAGACCGCAGGACAGTTACGAGCAGTACGTC.

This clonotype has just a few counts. The CDR3 sequence is CSARDPGVSADTQYF. For the CDR3, the DNA is TGCAGTGCTAGAGATCCGGGGGTGAGCGCAGATACGCAGTATTTT. This rearrangement joins TRBV20-1 to TRBJ2-3, with TRBD2 as a possible D gene (6 bases). CDR3 length: 15 amino acids. Germline V gene lookup returns CDR1 DFQATT and CDR2 SNEGSKA (reference sequence). Trimming left V 0 bases short and J 4 bases short, with 14 bases between.

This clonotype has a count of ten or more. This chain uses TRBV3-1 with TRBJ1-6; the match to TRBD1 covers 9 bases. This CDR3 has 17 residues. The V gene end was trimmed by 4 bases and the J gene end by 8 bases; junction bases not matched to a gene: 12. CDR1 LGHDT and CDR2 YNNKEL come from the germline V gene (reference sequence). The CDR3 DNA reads TGTGCCAGCAGCCGCATAACCGGGACAGGGCTTGATTCACCCCTCCACTTT. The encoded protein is CASSRITGTGLDSPLHF.

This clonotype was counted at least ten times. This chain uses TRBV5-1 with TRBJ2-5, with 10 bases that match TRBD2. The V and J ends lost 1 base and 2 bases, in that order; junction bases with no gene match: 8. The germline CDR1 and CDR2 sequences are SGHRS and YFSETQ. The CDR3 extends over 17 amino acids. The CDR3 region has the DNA TGCGCCAGCAGCTTGAAGCTAGCGGGGGCCATACAAGAGACCCAGTACTTC. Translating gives CASSLKLAGAIQETQYF.

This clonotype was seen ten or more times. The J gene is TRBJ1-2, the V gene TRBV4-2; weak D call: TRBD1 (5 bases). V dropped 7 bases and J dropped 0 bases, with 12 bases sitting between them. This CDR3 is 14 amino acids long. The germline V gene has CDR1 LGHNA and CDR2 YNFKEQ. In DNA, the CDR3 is TGTGCCAGCAAAACCGGAGGGGCTAACTATGGCTACACCTTC. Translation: CASKTGGANYGYTF.

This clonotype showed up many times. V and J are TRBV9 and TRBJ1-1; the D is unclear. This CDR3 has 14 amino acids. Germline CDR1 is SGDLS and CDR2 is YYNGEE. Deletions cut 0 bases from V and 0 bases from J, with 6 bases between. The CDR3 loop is CASSVGNLNTEAFF. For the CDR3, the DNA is TGTGCCAGCAGCGTAGGGAATTTGAACACTGAAGCTTTCTTT.

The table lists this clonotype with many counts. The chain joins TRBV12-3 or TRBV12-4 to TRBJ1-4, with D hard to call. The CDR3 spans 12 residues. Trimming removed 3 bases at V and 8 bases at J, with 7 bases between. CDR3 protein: CASSFSQEKLFF. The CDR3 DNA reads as TGTGCCAGCAGTTTTAGCCAGGAAAAACTGTTTTTT.

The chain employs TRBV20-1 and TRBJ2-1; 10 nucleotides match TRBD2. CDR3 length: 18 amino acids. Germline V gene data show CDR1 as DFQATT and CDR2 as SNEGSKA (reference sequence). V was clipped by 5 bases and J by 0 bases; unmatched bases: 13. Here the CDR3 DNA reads TGCAGTGCTCCAACCTCGCCGTTAGCGGGAGGCTCCTACAATGAGCAGTTCTTC. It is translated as CSAPTSPLAGGSYNEQFF.

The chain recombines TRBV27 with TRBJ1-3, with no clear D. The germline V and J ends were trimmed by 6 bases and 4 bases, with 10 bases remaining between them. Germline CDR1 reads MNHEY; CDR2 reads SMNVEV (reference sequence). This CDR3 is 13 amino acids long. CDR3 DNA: TGTGCCAGCAGCGAGAGGAGGGGAAACACCATATATTTT. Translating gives CASSERRGNTIYF.

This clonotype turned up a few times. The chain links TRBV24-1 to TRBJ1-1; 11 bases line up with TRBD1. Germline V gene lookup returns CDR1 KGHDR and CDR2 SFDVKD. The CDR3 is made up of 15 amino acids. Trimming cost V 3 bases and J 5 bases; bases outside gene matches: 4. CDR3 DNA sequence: TGTGCCACCAGTGATACGGGGACAGGGGGAACTGAAGCTTTCTTT. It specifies CATSDTGTGGTEAFF.

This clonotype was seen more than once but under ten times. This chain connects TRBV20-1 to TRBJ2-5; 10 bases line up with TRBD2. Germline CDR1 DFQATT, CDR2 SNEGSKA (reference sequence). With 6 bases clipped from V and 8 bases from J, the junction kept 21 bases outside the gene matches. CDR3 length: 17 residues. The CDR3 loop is CSAPARSLAGASRTQYF. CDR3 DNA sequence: TGCAGTGCACCCGCCCGTTCGCTAGCGGGGGCTTCACGAACCCAGTACTTC.

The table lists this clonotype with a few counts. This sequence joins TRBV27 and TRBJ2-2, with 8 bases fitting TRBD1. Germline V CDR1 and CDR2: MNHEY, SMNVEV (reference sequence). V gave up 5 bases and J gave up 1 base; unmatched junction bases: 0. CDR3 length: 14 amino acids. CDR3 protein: CASSDRGNTGELFF. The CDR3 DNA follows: TGTGCCAGCAGTGACAGGGGGAACACCGGGGAGCTGTTTTTT.